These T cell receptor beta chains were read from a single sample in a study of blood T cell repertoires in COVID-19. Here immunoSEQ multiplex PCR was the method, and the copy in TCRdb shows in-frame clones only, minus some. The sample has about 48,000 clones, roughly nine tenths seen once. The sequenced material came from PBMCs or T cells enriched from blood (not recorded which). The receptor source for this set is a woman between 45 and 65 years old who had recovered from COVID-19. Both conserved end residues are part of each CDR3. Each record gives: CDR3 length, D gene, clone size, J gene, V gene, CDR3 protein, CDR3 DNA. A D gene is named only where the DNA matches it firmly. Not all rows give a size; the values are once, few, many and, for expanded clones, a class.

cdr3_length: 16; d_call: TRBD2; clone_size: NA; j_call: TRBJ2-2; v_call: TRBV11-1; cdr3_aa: CASSSILAGDTGELFF; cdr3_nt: TGTGCCAGCAGCTCGATCCTAGCGGGGGATACCGGGGAGCTGTTTTTT
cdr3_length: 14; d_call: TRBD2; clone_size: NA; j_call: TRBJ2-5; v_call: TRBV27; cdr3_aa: CASRTGTSGSTQYF; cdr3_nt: TGTGCCAGCAGAACCGGGACTAGCGGGTCCACCCAGTACTTC
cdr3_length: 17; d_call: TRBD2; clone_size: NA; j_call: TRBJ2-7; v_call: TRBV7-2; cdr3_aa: CASSRGLAGVLSDEQYF; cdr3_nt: TGTGCCAGCAGCCGGGGACTAGCGGGAGTTCTTAGTGACGAGCAGTACTTC
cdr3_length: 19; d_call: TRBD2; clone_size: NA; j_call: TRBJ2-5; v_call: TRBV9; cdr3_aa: CASSVGTPGLAGPQETQYF; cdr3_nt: TGTGCCAGCAGCGTAGGGACACCCGGACTAGCGGGCCCCCAAGAGACCCAGTACTTC
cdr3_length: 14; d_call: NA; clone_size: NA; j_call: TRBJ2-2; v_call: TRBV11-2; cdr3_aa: CASSLVRVGGELFF; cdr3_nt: TGTGCCAGCAGCTTAGTGCGGGTTGGCGGGGAGCTGTTTTTT
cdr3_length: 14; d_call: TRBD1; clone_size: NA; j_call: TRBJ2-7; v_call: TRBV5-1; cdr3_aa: CASSLTGEQYEQYF; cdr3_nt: TGCGCCAGCAGCTTGACAGGGGAGCAGTACGAGCAGTACTTC
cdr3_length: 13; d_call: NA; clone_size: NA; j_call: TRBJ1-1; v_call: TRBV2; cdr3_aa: CASSKTENTEAFF; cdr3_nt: TGTGCCAGCAGCAAGACTGAAAACACTGAAGCTTTCTTT
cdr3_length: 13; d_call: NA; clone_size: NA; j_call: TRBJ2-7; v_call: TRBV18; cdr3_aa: CASSPPTPYEQYF; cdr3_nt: TGTGCCAGCTCACCACCGACTCCCTACGAGCAGTACTTC
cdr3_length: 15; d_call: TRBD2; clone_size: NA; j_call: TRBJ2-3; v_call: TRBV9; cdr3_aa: CASSLSGRARDTQYF; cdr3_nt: TGTGCCAGCAGCTTAAGCGGGAGGGCCCGGGATACGCAGTATTTT
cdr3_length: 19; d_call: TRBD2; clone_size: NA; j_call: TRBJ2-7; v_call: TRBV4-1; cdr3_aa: CASSQAGNSGSPFSYEQYF; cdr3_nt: TGCGCCAGCAGCCAAGCGGGAAATAGCGGGAGTCCCTTCTCCTACGAGCAGTACTTC
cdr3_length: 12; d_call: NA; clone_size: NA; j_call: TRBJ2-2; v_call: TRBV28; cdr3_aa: CASSLNTGELFF; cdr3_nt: TGTGCCAGCAGTCTGAACACCGGGGAGCTGTTTTTT
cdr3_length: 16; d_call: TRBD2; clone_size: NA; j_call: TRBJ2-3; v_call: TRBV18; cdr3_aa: CASSPAGTSGTDTQYF; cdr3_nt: TGTGCCAGCTCCCCTGCCGGGACTAGCGGCACAGATACGCAGTATTTT
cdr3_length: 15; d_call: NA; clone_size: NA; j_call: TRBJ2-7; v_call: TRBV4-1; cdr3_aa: CASSHLNLPSYEQYF; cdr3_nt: TGCGCCAGCAGCCACCTTAATCTACCCTCCTACGAGCAGTACTTC
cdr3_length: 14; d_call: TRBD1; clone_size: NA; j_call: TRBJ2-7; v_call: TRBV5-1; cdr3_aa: CASRQGDRDYEQYF; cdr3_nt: TGCGCCAGCAGACAAGGGGACAGGGACTACGAGCAGTACTTC
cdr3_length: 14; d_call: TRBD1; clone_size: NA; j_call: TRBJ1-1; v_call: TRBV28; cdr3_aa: CASSLDREDTEAFF; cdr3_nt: TGTGCCAGCAGCTTAGACAGGGAAGACACTGAAGCTTTCTTT
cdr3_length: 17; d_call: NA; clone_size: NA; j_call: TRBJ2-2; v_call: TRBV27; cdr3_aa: CASSLARMLGGTGELFF; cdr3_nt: TGTGCCAGCAGTTTGGCCAGGATGTTAGGGGGCACCGGGGAGCTGTTTTTT
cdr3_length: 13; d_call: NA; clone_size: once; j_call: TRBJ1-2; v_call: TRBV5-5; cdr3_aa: CASSSRGNYGYTF; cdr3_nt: TGTGCCAGCAGCTCGCGGGGGAACTATGGCTACACCTTC
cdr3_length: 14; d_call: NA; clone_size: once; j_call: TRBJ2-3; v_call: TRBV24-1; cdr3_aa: CATSDGGSTDTQYF; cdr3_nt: TGTGCCACCAGTGATGGCGGGAGCACAGATACGCAGTATTTT
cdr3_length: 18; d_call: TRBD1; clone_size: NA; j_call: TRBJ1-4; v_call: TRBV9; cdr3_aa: CASSVSVPGQVGGEKLFF; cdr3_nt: TGTGCCAGCAGCGTCTCGGTCCCGGGACAGGTTGGGGGGGAAAAACTGTTTTTT
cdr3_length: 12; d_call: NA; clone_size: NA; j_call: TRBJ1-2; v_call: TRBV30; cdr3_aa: CAWGPQGYGYTF; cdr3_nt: TGTGCCTGGGGGCCGCAGGGCTATGGCTACACCTTC
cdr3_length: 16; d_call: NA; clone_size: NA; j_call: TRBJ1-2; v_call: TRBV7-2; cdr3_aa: CASSLGVLVTVYGYTF; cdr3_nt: TGTGCCAGCAGCTTAGGAGTACTTGTTACGGTGTATGGCTACACCTTC
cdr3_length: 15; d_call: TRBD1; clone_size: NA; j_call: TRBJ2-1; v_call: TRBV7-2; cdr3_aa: CASSPFGTGWYEQFF; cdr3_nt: TGTGCCAGCAGCCCCTTCGGGACAGGGTGGTATGAGCAGTTCTTC